These T cell receptor beta chains were read from a single sample in a study of CD8+CD57+ T cells in acquired aplastic anemia. TCRdb reprocessed the reads with MiXCR, giving one entry per CDR3 protein. The sample lists approximately 470,000 distinct CDR3 sequences, around 32% occurring once. The sequencing sample was made of sorted CD4+, CD8+, or CD8+CD57+ T cells (not recorded which) from PBMCs. All receptors derive from a human donor with aplastic anemia. Each CDR3 is given with its conserved first and last residue. D genes are given only for firm matches. Rows give clone size only sometimes, using once, few, many, or a class for an expanded clone.

clone size | J gene | V gene | D gene | CDR3 protein | CDR3 DNA
. | TRBJ2-7 | TRBV20-1 | TRBD2 | CGATSGGGYEQYF | TGCGGTGCTACTAGCGGGGGCGGCTACGAGCAGTACTTC
. | TRBJ2-3 | TRBV9 | . | CASSVNPASTDTQYF | TGTGCCAGCAGCGTAAATCCGGCTAGCACAGATACTCAGTATTTT
many | TRBJ2-7 | TRBV19 | . | CASSRALGSSYEQYF | TGTGCCAGTAGTAGGGCGCTCGGCAGTTCCTACGAGCAGTACTTC
. | TRBJ1-1 | TRBV6-1 | TRBD1 | CASSIGTGLGTEAFF | TGTGCCAGCAGTATTGGGACAGGGTTGGGCACTGAAGCTTTCTTT
many | TRBJ1-6 | TRBV12-3/TRBV12-4 | . | CASSSVENSPLHF | TGTGCCAGCAGTTCTGTAGAGAATTCACCCCTCCACTTT
few | TRBJ2-3 | TRBV7-3 | TRBD1 | CASSLTAPGQGGDTQYF | TGTGCCAGCAGCTTAACCGCGCCGGGACAGGGAGGAGATACGCAGTATTTT
. | TRBJ2-7 | TRBV20-1 | . | CSAPDSWTPYEQYF | TGCAGTGCACCAGACAGCTGGACACCGTACGAGCAGTACTTC
many | TRBJ1-1 | TRBV25-1 | . | CASSGVGGNTEAFF | TGTGCCAGCAGTGGTGTAGGAGGGAACACTGAAGCTTTCTTT
. | TRBJ1-3 | TRBV6-1 | . | CASSEDAGTLVAGTIYF | TGTGCCAGCAGTGAAGATGCTGGGACACTTGTCGCCGGCACCATATATTTT
. | TRBJ2-1 | TRBV14 | . | CASSQVPGIGNEQFF | TGTGCCAGCAGCCAAGTTCCAGGGATCGGCAATGAGCAGTTCTTC
few | TRBJ1-5 | TRBV20-1 | TRBD1 | CSAGIDRAVNQPQHF | TGCAGTGCGGGAATAGACAGGGCCGTTAATCAGCCCCAGCATTTT
. | TRBJ2-1 | TRBV29-1 | TRBD2 | CSVSGRARNEQFF | TGCAGCGTTAGCGGGAGGGCCCGGAATGAGCAGTTCTTC
few | TRBJ2-5 | TRBV19 | TRBD2 | CASSTGTTYPQETQYF | TGTGCCAGTAGTACTGGGACTACCTACCCCCAAGAGACCCAGTACTTC
few | TRBJ2-7 | TRBV12-3/TRBV12-4 | . | CASSLGQFMSYEQYF | TGTGCCAGCAGTTTAGGACAGTTCATGTCCTACGAGCAGTACTTC
. | TRBJ1-2 | TRBV15 | . | CATSSGGRTGNTF | TGTGCCACCAGCTCAGGCGGGAGAACTGGAAACACCTTC
few | TRBJ2-3 | TRBV20-1 | TRBD2 | CSARDHSSGTGDTQYF | TGCAGTGCTAGAGACCACTCTAGCGGGACCGGAGATACGCAGTATTTT
few | TRBJ2-7 | TRBV5-1 | . | CASRIGGFSFNEQYF | TGCGCCAGCAGGATAGGTGGCTTTAGTTTCAACGAGCAGTACTTC
few | TRBJ2-3 | TRBV5-1 | . | CASRIFTDTQYF | TGCGCCAGCAGGATATTCACAGATACGCAGTATTTT
many | TRBJ2-7 | TRBV20-1 | TRBD1 | CSARRGLFPYEQYF | TGCAGTGCTAGAAGGGGGCTATTTCCCTACGAGCAGTACTTC
many | TRBJ1-2 | TRBV2 | . | CASSDEFRGYTF | TGTGCCAGCAGTGATGAATTTAGAGGCTACACCTTC
. | TRBJ1-1 | TRBV25-1 | . | CASSLRWEGTEAFF | TGTGCCAGCAGCCTCCGTTGGGAAGGCACTGAAGCTTTCTTT
few | TRBJ2-7 | TRBV7-9 | . | CASSFAGSFAEQYF | TGTGCCAGCAGCTTCGCTGGGAGTTTTGCCGAGCAGTACTTC
many | TRBJ1-6 | TRBV5-6 | . | CASTQENSPLHF | TGTGCCAGCACCCAAGAAAATTCACCCCTCCACTTT
. | TRBJ1-2 | TRBV29-1 | . | CSVEGTGRGYGYTF | TGCAGCGTTGAAGGTACGGGCAGAGGCTATGGCTACACCTTC
. | TRBJ2-4 | TRBV20-1 | . | CSAEPQWEGVNIQYF | TGCAGTGCCGAGCCTCAGTGGGAAGGGGTCAACATTCAGTACTTC
. | TRBJ2-7 | TRBV2 | . | CASSLIQSVYEQYF | TGTGCCAGCAGTTTAATCCAGTCCGTCTACGAGCAGTACTTC
. | TRBJ2-5 | TRBV4-2 | . | CASSQDVGERKYF | TGTGCCAGCAGCCAAGATGTGGGGGAAAGGAAGTACTTC
. | TRBJ1-1 | TRBV5-5 | . | CASSLLGMNTEAFF | TGTGCCAGCAGCTTGCTGGGGATGAACACTGAAGCTTTCTTT
many | TRBJ1-1 | TRBV19 | . | CASSIGPNTEAFF | TGTGCCAGTAGTATAGGGCCGAACACTGAAGCTTTCTTT
many | TRBJ1-3 | TRBV25-1 | . | CASSEPGRINTIYF | TGTGCCAGCAGTGAACCGGGTCGGATTAACACCATATATTTT
. | TRBJ1-2 | TRBV10-3 | TRBD1 | CASRQGLDSGNTF | TGTGCCAGCAGACAGGGCCTGGACTCTGGAAACACCTTC
many | TRBJ1-2 | TRBV2 | . | CASSEDIRGYTF | TGTGCCAGCAGTGAAGACATCCGCGGCTACACCTTC
many | TRBJ2-7 | TRBV2 | . | CASSFGREAYEQYF | TGTGCCAGCAGTTTCGGACGGGAAGCCTACGAGCAGTACTTC
few | TRBJ2-7 | TRBV7-2 | . | CASSPQGGPYEQYF | TGTGCCAGCAGCCCCCAGGGGGGGCCGTACGAGCAGTACTTC
. | TRBJ1-2 | TRBV2 | . | CASSARDDREGYGYTF | TGTGCCAGCAGTGCTAGGGACGACCGGGAGGGCTATGGCTACACCTTC
few | TRBJ1-1 | TRBV11-2 | . | CASSLFGGTEAFF | TGTGCCAGCAGCTTATTCGGGGGCACTGAAGCTTTCTTT
many | TRBJ1-2 | TRBV19 | TRBD1 | CASKSQGIGYGYTF | TGTGCCAGTAAATCACAGGGGATCGGCTATGGCTACACCTTC
. | TRBJ1-1 | TRBV5-1 | . | CASSSRAEGWTTEAFF | TGCGCCAGCAGCTCCCGGGCCGAGGGTTGGACCACTGAAGCTTTCTTT
many | TRBJ1-5 | TRBV10-3 | . | CAISEMIGQPQHF | TGTGCCATCAGTGAGATGATCGGTCAGCCCCAGCATTTT
many | TRBJ2-7 | TRBV7-8 | . | CASSPRVSYEQYF | TGTGCCAGCAGCCCCAGGGTGTCCTACGAGCAGTACTTC
many | TRBJ1-1 | TRBV7-2 | . | CASSFAGANTEAFF | TGTGCCAGCAGCTTCGCAGGGGCGAACACTGAAGCTTTCTTT
. | TRBJ2-7 | TRBV6-1 | . | CASSQTRLTYEQYF | TGTGCCAGCTCCCAAACCCGACTTACCTACGAGCAGTACTTC